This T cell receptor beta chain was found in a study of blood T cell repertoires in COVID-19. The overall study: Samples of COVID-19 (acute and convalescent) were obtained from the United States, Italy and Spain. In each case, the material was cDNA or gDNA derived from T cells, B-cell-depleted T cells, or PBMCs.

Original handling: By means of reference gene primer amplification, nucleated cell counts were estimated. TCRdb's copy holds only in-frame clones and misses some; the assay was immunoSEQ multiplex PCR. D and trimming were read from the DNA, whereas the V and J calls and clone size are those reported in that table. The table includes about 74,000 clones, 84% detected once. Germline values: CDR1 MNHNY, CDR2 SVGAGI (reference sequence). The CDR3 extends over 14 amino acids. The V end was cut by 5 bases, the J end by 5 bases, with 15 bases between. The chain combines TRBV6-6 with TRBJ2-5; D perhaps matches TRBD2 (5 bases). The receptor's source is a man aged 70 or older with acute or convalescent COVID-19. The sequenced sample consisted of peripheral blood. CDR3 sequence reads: CASSRRSREETQYF. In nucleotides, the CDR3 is TGTGCCAGCAGTCGTCGCTCGAGGGAGGAGACCCAGTACTTC.